This is a list of T cell receptor beta chains from one sample in a study of cytomegalovirus exposure and HLA in healthy donors. Generated by immunoSEQ multiplex PCR, the TCRdb table keeps only in-frame clones and is missing some. Of about 140,000 clones listed, about 9.1% are singletons. Sequencing was done on a sample of PBMCs. The receptors were gathered from a woman aged 40 to 49 in good health and CMV-seropositive. CDR3s include the opening cysteine and the closing phenylalanine or tryptophan. A D gene is named only where the DNA matches it firmly. The listing skips clone size in some rows; elsewhere it reads once, few, many or a size class.

D	V	size	J	CDR3	DNA
TRBD1	TRBV7-9	few	TRBJ1-2	CASSWTGEYGYTF	TGTGCCAGCAGCTGGACAGGGGAGTATGGCTACACCTTC
-	TRBV19	few	TRBJ2-7	CASSTNQRRPVGEQYF	TGTGCCAGTAGTACCAACCAGAGGCGCCCCGTGGGCGAGCAGTACTTC
TRBD1	TRBV5-1	-	TRBJ1-6	CASSPRTGDNSPLHF	TGCGCCAGCAGCCCACGGACAGGGGATAATTCACCCCTCCACTTT
-	TRBV4-2	-	TRBJ2-1	CASSQDSSGHNEQFF	TGTGCCAGCAGCCAAGATAGCAGCGGGCACAATGAGCAGTTCTTC
TRBD1	TRBV19	few	TRBJ1-1	CASSKTTGGTEAFF	TGTGCCAGTAGTAAAACGACAGGGGGAACTGAAGCTTTCTTT
-	TRBV7-9	few	TRBJ2-2	CASSLGGLNTGELFF	TGTGCCAGCAGCCTCGGAGGGCTGAACACCGGGGAGCTGTTTTTT
TRBD1	TRBV7-8	-	TRBJ2-3	CASSLRQGMTDTQYF	TGTGCCAGCAGCTTAAGACAGGGGATGACAGATACGCAGTATTTT
TRBD2	TRBV29-1	few	TRBJ2-5	CSVKDPRLAGGLETQYF	TGCAGCGTAAAGGACCCCCGACTAGCGGGGGGGCTAGAGACCCAGTACTTC
-	TRBV7-9	few	TRBJ1-1	CASSFNPYSTEAFF	TGTGCCAGCAGCTTTAATCCGTATAGCACTGAAGCTTTCTTT
TRBD2	TRBV5-8	few	TRBJ2-5	CASSFAGGQETQYF	TGTGCCAGCAGCTTCGCGGGGGGGCAAGAGACCCAGTACTTC
-	TRBV11-3	-	TRBJ2-3	CASRGRDSGPAQYF	TGTGCCAGCAGGGGTCGGGACTCCGGTCCCGCGCAGTATTTT
TRBD1	TRBV7-9	-	TRBJ1-2	CASITIGTGEDYGYTF	TGTGCCAGCATCACTATCGGGACAGGGGAGGACTATGGCTACACCTTC
TRBD2	TRBV5-6	-	TRBJ2-7	CASSWEPGLAGLGYEQYF	TGTGCCAGCAGCTGGGAACCGGGACTAGCGGGGTTAGGCTACGAGCAGTACTTC
-	TRBV2	-	TRBJ2-1	CASSRRGGQDNEQFF	TGTGCCAGCTCTAGGAGGGGTGGACAAGACAATGAGCAGTTCTTC
-	TRBV7-9	-	TRBJ2-1	CASSKNSAYNEQFF	TGTGCCAGCAGCAAAAATAGTGCATATAATGAGCAGTTCTTC
TRBD1	TRBV19	few	TRBJ1-5	CASSWDRGSNQPQHF	TGTGCCAGTAGCTGGGACAGGGGAAGCAATCAGCCCCAGCATTTT
TRBD1	TRBV19	-	TRBJ1-5	CASSWGQGGNQPQHF	TGTGCCAGTAGCTGGGGACAGGGAGGCAATCAGCCCCAGCATTTT
-	TRBV7-9	few	TRBJ1-6	CASSLNRDSPLHF	TGTGCCAGCAGCTTAAACAGGGATTCACCCCTCCACTTT
TRBD1	TRBV10-3	few	TRBJ2-7	CAISSDPQGVSYEQYF	TGTGCCATCAGTTCCGATCCACAGGGGGTTTCCTACGAGCAGTACTTC
-	TRBV29-1	-	TRBJ1-4	CSARRTDATNEKLFF	TGCAGCGCCCGACGGACAGACGCAACTAATGAAAAGCTGTTTTTT